Presented here are 10 T cell receptor beta chains from one specimen sequenced in a study of blood T cell repertoires in COVID-19. The table came from immunoSEQ multiplex PCR; TCRdb's copy has only in-frame clones and leaves some out. This sample has roughly 14,000 clones, with roughly nine tenths found just once. Source material: peripheral blood. Source of these receptors: a man between 60 and 75 years old with acute or convalescent COVID-19.

V usage is TRBV12-3 or TRBV12-4 and J usage is TRBJ1-1; D uncertain. There are 11 residues in the CDR3. V lost 6 bases and J lost 8, with 10 bases in between. The CDR3 DNA follows: TGTGCCAGCAGCACTCCATTCGAAGCTTTCTTT. Its translation: CASSTPFEAFF.

The chain combines TRBV7-2 with TRBJ2-7, with 7 positions matching TRBD2. V trimming: 5 bases; J trimming: 0 bases; junction bases outside the gene matches: 7. The CDR3 extends over 15 amino acids. Germline V gene lookup returns CDR1 SGHTA and CDR2 FQGNSA. CDR3 residues: CASSVGGTRSYEQYF. Written as DNA, the CDR3 is TGTGCCAGCAGCGTCGGGGGGACCCGCTCCTACGAGCAGTACTTC.

The table lists this clone with a few counts. In the same sample, other DNA sequences code for this CDR3. The genes are TRBV18 and TRBJ2-7, with 11 bases matching TRBD2. Germline V gene lookup returns CDR1 KGHSH and CDR2 LQKENI. The CDR3 spans 16 residues. V dropped 3 bases and J dropped 2; count of bases not matched to a gene: 6. CDR3 nucleotides: TGTGCCAGCTCACCCGGCCTAGCGGGAGGAACCTACGAGCAGTACTTC. Translated, it gives CASSPGLAGGTYEQYF.

The gene calls are TRBV7-2 and TRBJ2-3; 10 nucleotides match TRBD2. Germline assignment: CDR1 SGHTA and CDR2 FQGNSA. The ends lost 4 bases at V and 6 bases at J; junction bases unmatched: 10. The CDR3 covers 16 residues. The CDR3: CASSYVAGGLSDTQYF. CDR3 nucleotides: TGTGCCAGCAGCTATGTAGCGGGGGGCCTTTCCGATACGCAGTATTTT.

The chain couples TRBV21-1 to TRBJ2-7; TRBD2, the D gene given by the table, was not confirmed from the DNA. TRBV21-1 is recorded as a pseudogene. The length of the CDR3 is 16 residues. The CDR3 region is CASSKGQRECSYEQYF. CDR3 nucleotides: TGTGCCAGCAGCAAAGGCCAGCGGGAGTGCTCCTACGAGCAGTACTTC.

The J gene is TRBJ2-7, the V gene TRBV3-1 (or the pseudogene TRBV3-2); TRBD2 might be the D (6 bases). V lost 0 bases to trimming and J lost 3 bases, with 21 bases between them. Germline CDR1 LGHDT, CDR2 YNNKEL (reference sequence). The CDR3 spans 18 residues. CDR3 sequence reads: CASSQDEARLAILYEQYF. The CDR3 nucleotides read TGTGCCAGCAGCCAAGATGAAGCCCGGCTAGCGATTCTCTACGAGCAGTACTTC.

The V call is TRBV3-1 (or the pseudogene TRBV3-2), the J call TRBJ1-5; 8 bases match TRBD1. Germline V CDR1 and CDR2: LGHDT, YNNKEL (reference sequence). With 1 base clipped from V and 1 base from J, the junction kept 9 bases outside the gene matches. There are 18 residues in the CDR3. The CDR3 nucleotides are TGTGCCAGCAGCCAAGGGACAGGGTATAGTGAAAGCAATCAGCCCCAGCATTTT. This codes for CASSQGTGYSESNQPQHF.

The gene calls are TRBV4-3 and TRBJ2-2, with TRBD1 identical over 7 bases. The CDR3 is 13 amino acids. V was pared by 0 bases and J by 9 bases, with 1 base of the junction left unmatched. The germline V gene has CDR1 LGHNA and CDR2 YSLEER. The chain's CDR3 is CASSQERGRELFF. CDR3 DNA: TGCGCCAGCAGCCAAGAGAGGGGGCGGGAGCTGTTTTTT.

V gene TRBV5-4 combines with J gene TRBJ2-4; D is possibly TRBD1 (6 bases). From germline, CDR1 is SGHNT and CDR2 YYREEE (reference sequence). V shed 3 bases and J shed 0 bases, with 22 bases lying between them. The CDR3 runs 19 residues. The CDR3 DNA is TGTGCCAGCAGCTCGACCACGACCCCGGGACATATAGCCAAAAACATTCAGTACTTC. Translated, it gives CASSSTTTPGHIAKNIQYF. The full variable domain, with the rest looked up from reference TRBV5-4 and TRBJ2-4, is ETGVTQSPTHLIKTRGQQVTLRCSSQSGHNTVSWYQQALGQGPQFIFQYYREEENGRGNFPPRFSGLQFPNYSSELNVNALELDDSALYLCASSSTTTPGHIAKNIQYFGAGTRLSVL.

The rearrangement joins TRBV7-2 to TRBJ1-3; D is undetermined. The CDR3 runs to 16 residues. Looked up from germline, CDR1 is SGHTA and CDR2 is FQGNSA. V gave up 4 bases and J gave up 0 bases, with 13 bases separating them. The CDR3: CASSSKVGVSGNTIYF. CDR3 bases: TGTGCCAGCAGCTCTAAAGTCGGGGTCTCTGGAAACACCATATATTTT.